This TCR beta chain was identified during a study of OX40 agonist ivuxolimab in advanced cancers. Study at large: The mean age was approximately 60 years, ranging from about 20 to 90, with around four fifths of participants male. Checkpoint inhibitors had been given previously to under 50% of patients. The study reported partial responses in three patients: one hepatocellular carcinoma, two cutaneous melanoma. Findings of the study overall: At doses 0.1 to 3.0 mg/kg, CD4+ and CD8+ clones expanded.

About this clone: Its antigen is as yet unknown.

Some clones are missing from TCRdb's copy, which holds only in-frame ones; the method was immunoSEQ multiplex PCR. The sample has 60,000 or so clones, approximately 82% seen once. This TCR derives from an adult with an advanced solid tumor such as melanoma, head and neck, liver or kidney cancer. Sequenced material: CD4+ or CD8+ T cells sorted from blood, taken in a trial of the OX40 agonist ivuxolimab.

The CDR3 nucleotides are TGTGCCTGGAGTCCTCTGGGAGGCGGGGGGGCCGGAGAGACCCAGTACTTC. This codes for CAWSPLGGGGAGETQYF. V is TRBV30 and J is TRBJ2-5, with 9 positions matching TRBD2. CDR3 length equals 17 residues. Germline V gene lookup returns CDR1 GTSNPN and CDR2 SVGIG (reference sequence). With 2 bases clipped from V and 4 bases from J, the junction kept 14 bases outside the gene matches.